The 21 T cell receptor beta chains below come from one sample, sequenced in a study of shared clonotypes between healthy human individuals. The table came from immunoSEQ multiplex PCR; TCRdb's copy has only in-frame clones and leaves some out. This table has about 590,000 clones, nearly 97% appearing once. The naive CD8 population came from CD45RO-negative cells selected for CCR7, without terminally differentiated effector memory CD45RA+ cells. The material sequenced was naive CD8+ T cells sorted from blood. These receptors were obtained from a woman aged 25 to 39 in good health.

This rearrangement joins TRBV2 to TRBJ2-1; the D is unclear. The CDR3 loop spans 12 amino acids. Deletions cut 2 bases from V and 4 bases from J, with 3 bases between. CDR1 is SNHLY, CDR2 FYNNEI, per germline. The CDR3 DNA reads TGTGCCAGCAGTGAAAGGTACAATGAGCAGTTCTTC. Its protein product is CASSERYNEQFF. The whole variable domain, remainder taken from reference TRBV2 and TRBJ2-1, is EPEVTQTPSHQVTQMGQEVILRCVPISNHLYFYWYRQILGQKVEFLVSFYNNEISEKSEIFDDQFSVERPDGSNFTLKIRSTKLEDSAMYFCASSERYNEQFFGPGTRLTVL.

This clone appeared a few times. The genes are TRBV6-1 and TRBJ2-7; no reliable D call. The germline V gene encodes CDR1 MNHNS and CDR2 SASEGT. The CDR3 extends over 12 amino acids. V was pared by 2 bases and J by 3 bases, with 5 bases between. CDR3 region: CASSEMVYEQYF. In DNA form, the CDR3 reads TGTGCCAGCAGTGAAATGGTCTACGAGCAGTACTTC.

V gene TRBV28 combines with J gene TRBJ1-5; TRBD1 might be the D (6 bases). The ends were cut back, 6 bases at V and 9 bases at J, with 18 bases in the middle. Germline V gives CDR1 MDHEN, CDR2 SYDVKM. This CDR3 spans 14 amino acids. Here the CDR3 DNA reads TGTGCCAGCAGCAATGTACAGGGAATTTCGCCCCAGCATTTT. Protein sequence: CASSNVQGISPQHF. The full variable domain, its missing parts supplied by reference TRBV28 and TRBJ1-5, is DVKVTQSSRYLVKRTGEKVFLECVQDMDHENMFWYRQDPGLGLRLIYFSYDVKMKEKGDIPEGYSVSREKKERFSLILESASTNQTSMYLCASSNVQGISPQHFGDGTRLSIL.

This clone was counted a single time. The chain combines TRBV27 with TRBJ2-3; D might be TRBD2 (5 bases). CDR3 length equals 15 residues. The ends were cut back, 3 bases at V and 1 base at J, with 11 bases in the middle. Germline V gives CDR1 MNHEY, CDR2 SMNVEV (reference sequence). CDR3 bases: TGTGCCAGCAGTTTGGTTAGCGACCGCACAGATACGCAGTATTTT. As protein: CASSLVSDRTDTQYF.

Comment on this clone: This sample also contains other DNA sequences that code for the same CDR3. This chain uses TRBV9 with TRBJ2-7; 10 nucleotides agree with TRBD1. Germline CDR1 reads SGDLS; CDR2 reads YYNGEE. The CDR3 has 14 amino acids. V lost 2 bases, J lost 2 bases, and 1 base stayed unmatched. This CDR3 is CASSVGTGAYEQYF. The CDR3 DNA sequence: TGTGCCAGCAGCGTGGGGACAGGGGCCTACGAGCAGTACTTC. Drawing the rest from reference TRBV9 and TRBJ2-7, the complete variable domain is DSGVTQTPKHLITATGQRVTLRCSPRSGDLSVYWYQQSLDQGLQFLIQYYNGEERAKGNILERFSAQQFPDLHSELNLSSLELGDSALYFCASSVGTGAYEQYFGPGTRLTVT.

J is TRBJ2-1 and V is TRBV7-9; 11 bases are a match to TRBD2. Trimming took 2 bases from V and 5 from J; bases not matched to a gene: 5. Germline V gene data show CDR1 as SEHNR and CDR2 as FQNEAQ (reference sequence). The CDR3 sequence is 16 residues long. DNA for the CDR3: TGTGCCAGCAGCTTAATACCGGGACTAGCGGACAATGAGCAGTTCTTC. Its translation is CASSLIPGLADNEQFF.

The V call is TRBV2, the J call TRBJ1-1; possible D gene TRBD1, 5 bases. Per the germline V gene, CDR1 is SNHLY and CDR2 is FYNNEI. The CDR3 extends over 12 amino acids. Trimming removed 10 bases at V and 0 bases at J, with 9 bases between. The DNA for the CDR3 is TGTGCCACAGGGCGTTTGAACACTGAAGCTTTCTTT. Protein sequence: CATGRLNTEAFF.

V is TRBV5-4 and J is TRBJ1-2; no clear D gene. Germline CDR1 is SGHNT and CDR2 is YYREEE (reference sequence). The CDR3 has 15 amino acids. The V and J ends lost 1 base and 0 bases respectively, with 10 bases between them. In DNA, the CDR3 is TGTGCCAGCAGCTTGAGTAGGCGTACTAACTATGGCTACACCTTC. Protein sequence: CASSLSRRTNYGYTF.

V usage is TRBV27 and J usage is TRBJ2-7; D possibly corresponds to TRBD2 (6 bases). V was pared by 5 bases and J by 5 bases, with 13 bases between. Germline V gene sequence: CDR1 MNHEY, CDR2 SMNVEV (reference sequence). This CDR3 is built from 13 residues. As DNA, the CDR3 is TGTGCCAGCAGTGTACTAGGGACTGACGAGCAGTACTTC. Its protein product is CASSVLGTDEQYF.

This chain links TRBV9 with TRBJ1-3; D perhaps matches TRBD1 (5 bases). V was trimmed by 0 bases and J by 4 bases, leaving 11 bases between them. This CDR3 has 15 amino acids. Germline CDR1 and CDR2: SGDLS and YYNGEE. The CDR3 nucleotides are TGTGCCAGCAGCGTAGACTCGGGGCTAGGAAACACCATATATTTT. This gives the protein CASSVDSGLGNTIYF.

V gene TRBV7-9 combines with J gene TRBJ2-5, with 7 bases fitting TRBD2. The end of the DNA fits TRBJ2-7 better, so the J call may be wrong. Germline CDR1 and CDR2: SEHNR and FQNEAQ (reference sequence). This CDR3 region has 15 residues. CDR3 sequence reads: CASWGAREGLYEQYF. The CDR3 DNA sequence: TGTGCCAGCTGGGGAGCGAGGGAGGGCCTGTACGAGCAGTACTTC.

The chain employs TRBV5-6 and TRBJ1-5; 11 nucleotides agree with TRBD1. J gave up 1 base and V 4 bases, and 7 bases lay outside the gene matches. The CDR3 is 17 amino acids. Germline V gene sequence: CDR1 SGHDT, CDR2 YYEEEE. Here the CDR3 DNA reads TGTGCCAGCAGCATGGACAGGGGGCGTGTAAGCAATCAGCCCCAGCATTTT. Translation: CASSMDRGRVSNQPQHF.

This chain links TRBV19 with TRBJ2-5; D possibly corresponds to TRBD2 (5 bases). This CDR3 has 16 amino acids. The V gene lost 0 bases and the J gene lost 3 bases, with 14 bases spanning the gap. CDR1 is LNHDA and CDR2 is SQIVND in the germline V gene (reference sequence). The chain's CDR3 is CASSIELTRGEETQYF. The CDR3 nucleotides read TGTGCCAGTAGTATAGAGCTTACCCGGGGAGAAGAGACCCAGTACTTC.

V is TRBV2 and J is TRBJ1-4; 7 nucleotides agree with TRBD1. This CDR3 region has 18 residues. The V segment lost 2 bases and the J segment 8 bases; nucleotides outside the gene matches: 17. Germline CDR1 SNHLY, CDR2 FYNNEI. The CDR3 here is CASSEMIDGDSFREKLFF. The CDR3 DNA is TGTGCCAGCAGTGAAATGATTGATGGGGACAGTTTTAGAGAAAAACTGTTTTTT. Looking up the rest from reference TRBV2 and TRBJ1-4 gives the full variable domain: EPEVTQTPSHQVTQMGQEVILRCVPISNHLYFYWYRQILGQKVEFLVSFYNNEISEKSEIFDDQFSVERPDGSNFTLKIRSTKLEDSAMYFCASSEMIDGDSFREKLFFGSGTQLSVL.

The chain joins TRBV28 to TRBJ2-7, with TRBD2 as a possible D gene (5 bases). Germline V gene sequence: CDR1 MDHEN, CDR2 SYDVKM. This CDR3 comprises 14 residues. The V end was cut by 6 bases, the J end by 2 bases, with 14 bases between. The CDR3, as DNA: TGTGCCAGCAGCGCCGACTACGGAGCCTACGAGCAGTACTTC. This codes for CASSADYGAYEQYF.

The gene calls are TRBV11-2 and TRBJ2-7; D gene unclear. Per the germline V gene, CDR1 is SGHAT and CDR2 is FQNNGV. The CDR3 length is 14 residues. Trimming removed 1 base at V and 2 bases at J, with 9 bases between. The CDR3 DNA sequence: TGTGCCAGCAGCTTAGTGGGTGGTCCCTACGAGCAGTACTTC. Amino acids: CASSLVGGPYEQYF.

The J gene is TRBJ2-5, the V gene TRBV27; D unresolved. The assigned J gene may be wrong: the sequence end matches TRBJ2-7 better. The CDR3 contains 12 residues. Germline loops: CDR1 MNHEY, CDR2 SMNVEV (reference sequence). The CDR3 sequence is CASSPNSYEQYF. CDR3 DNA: TGTGCCAGCAGTCCTAACTCCTACGAGCAGTACTTC.

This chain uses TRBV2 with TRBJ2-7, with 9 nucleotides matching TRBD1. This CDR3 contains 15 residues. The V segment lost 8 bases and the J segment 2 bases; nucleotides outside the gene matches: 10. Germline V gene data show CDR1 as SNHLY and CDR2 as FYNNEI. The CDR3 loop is CASGSTGTGTYEQYF. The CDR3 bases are TGTGCCAGCGGTTCGACCGGGACAGGGACCTACGAGCAGTACTTC.

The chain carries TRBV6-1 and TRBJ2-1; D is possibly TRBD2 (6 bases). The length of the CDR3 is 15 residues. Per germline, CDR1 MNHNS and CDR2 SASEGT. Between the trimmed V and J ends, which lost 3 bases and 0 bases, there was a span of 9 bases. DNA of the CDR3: TGTGCCAGCAGTGAGGGACTTAGCTCCTACAATGAGCAGTTCTTC. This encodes CASSEGLSSYNEQFF.

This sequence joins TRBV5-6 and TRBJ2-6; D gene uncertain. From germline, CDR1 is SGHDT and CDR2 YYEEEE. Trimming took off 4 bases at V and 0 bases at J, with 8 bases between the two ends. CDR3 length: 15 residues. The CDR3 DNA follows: TGTGCCAGCAGCCCCCCATTCTCTGGGGCCAACGTCCTGACTTTC. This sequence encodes CASSPPFSGANVLTF. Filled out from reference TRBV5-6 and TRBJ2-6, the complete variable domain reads DAGVTQSPTHLIKTRGQQVTLRCSPKSGHDTVSWYQQALGQGPQFIFQYYEEEERQRGNFPDRFSGHQFPNYSSELNVNALLLGDSALYLCASSPPFSGANVLTFGAGSRLTVL.

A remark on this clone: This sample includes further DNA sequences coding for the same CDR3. The CDR3 nucleotides read TGTGCCAGTAGTATATCGAATCAGCCCCAGCATTTT. Protein: CASSISNQPQHF. V usage is TRBV19 and J usage is TRBJ1-5, with D unclear. The CDR3 contains 12 residues. CDR1 is LNHDA, CDR2 SQIVND, per germline (reference sequence). The V end was cut by 2 bases, the J end by 4 bases, with 3 bases between.